The clone carrying this T cell receptor beta chain was counted many times. Its antigen is unknown. In the original analysis: What underpinned the distant-metastasis classifier for papillary thyroid cancer was the set of CDR3 differences across clinicopathological groups. TCRdb ran MiXCR on the PCR reads. These V and J calls are TCRdb output, not the study's own analysis. The sample has tens of thousands of clones, around an eighth seen once. The sample is drawn from a study of metastatic and nonmetastatic thyroid tumors. Study overall: Both malignant and benign thyroid patients supplied peripheral blood and tumor or nodule tissue samples, across which the repertoires of these patients were then compared.

This CDR3 contains 13 residues. Germline lookup yields CDR1 MDHEN and CDR2 SYDVKM. The trim removed 6 bases at V and 7 bases at J, leaving 6 bases unmatched. Until they underwent thyroid surgery, no patient had received any treatment. The study, taken as a whole, reports: It was reportedly found that TCR beta diversity was significantly higher in malignant thyroid tumors than in benign nodules, a difference seen in both blood and tumor samples.

The gene calls are TRBV28 and TRBJ1-2, with 9 bases identical to TRBD1. Material for sequencing was blood. This receptor was taken from a female donor with papillary thyroid cancer or a benign thyroid nodule (not recorded which). Some clones in this sample may be carry-over from other donors' samples. CDR3: CASRRTGGSGYTF. CDR3 nucleotides: TGTGCCAGCAGGCGAACAGGGGGCTCTGGCTACACCTTC.